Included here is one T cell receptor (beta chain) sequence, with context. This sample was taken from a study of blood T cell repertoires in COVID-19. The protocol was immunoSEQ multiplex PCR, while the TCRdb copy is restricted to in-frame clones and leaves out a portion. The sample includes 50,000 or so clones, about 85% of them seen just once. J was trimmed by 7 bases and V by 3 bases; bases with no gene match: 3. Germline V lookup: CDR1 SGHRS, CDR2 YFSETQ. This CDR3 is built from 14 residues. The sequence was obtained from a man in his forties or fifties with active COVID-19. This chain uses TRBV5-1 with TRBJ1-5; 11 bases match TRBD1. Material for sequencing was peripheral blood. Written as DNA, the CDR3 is TGCGCCAGCAGCTGGACAGGGGGCGGGCAGCCCCAGCATTTT. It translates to CASSWTGGGQPQHF.